This T cell receptor beta chain was found in a study of quantifying T cell responses using KT2 cells. About the study: TCR alpha and beta constant-region primers primed reverse transcription of RNA.

This clonotype has ten or more counts. This CDR3 comprises 17 residues. Germline CDR1 is SGHAT and CDR2 is FQNNGV. With V trimmed by 4 bases and J by 4 bases, 13 bases remained unmatched. A single-stranded UMI oligo with SP2 sequence was ligated to cDNA 3' ends. An equimolar mix of RC1.1 and RC1.2 primed the beta chain across TRBC1 and TRBC2. Via MiXCR, TCRdb re-called the UMI-ligation and nested PCR reads, giving one row per CDR3 protein. The table includes some 43,000 distinct CDR3 sequences, about 17% detected once. The chain combines TRBV11-2 with TRBJ2-1, with 7 bases identical to TRBD2. The source material was PBMCs spiked with cells of the T cell clone KT2. This TCR was recovered from a human donor. Here the CDR3 reads CASSSGLRAFLYNEQFF. The CDR3 DNA follows: TGTGCCAGCAGCTCGGGACTAAGAGCGTTCTTGTACAATGAGCAGTTCTTC.